This is a list of T cell receptor beta chains from one sample in a study of PD-L1 blockade in urothelial cancer. Assay used: immunoSEQ multiplex PCR; TCRdb lists only in-frame clones, some missing. The repertoire holds tens of thousands of clones, with about nine tenths as singletons. The specimen was PBMCs, collected around atezolizumab (anti-PD-L1) treatment. These TCRs come from a man aged 55-75 years with urothelial cancer. CDR3s leave out the opening cysteine and the closing phenylalanine or tryptophan.

cdr3_aa	v_call	j_call
AWTGGYNSPLH	TRBV30	TRBJ1-6
ASSHELLLARQETQY	TRBV18	TRBJ2-5
ASSYTPSGTGELF	TRBV6-5	TRBJ2-2
ASSLTPSRGAYGYT	TRBV5-1	TRBJ1-2
ASSSSVGELF	TRBV7-9	TRBJ2-2
ASIREVLAGELF	TRBV28	TRBJ2-2
ATSRDLAEYEQY	TRBV15	TRBJ2-7
ASSPRPGTGYEQF	TRBV18	TRBJ2-1
ASSEGTGSGYT	TRBV10-2	TRBJ1-2
ASSSGTSGKLLAKNIQY	TRBV27	TRBJ2-4
AWSTGTAPYEQY	TRBV30	TRBJ2-7
ASSYQGGEQY	TRBV7-9	TRBJ2-7
AIGEDTQY	TRBV10-3	TRBJ2-3
ASSSTGATNEKLF	TRBV7-9	TRBJ1-4
ASSQSREEVVSGNTIY	TRBV23-1	TRBJ1-3
ASSLGLAGETQY	TRBV10-2	TRBJ2-5
ASSYPTTGLNTEAF	TRBV6-6	TRBJ1-1
ASSQDQSVGWPGDGYT	TRBV4-1	TRBJ1-2
ASRRQDRASYNEQF	TRBV4-1	TRBJ2-1
ASSESRGYSPLH	TRBV7-3	TRBJ1-6
ASSPAEQGWLGKLF	TRBV5-1	TRBJ1-4
ASSQGTGYNSPLH	TRBV18	TRBJ1-6
ASSQDRGREQY	TRBV4-2	TRBJ2-7
ASSLNAGGSYEQY	TRBV5-1	TRBJ2-7
ASSIMVLAGTGELF	TRBV19	TRBJ2-2
ASSLARVLSYEQY	TRBV7-2	TRBJ2-7
AWSVHSNQPQH	TRBV30	TRBJ1-5
ASSWGGNYEQY	TRBV5-6	TRBJ2-7
ASRDRGGGELF	TRBV6-5	TRBJ2-2
SVQGQGSYNEQF	TRBV29-1	TRBJ2-1
ASRRLGATEAF	TRBV6-6	TRBJ1-1
ASSRPGKGDRGSPLH	TRBV27	TRBJ1-6
ASIMSSGNTIY	TRBV2	TRBJ1-3
ASSLQAGQNTGELF	TRBV11-2	TRBJ2-2
ASSLGLAGGEY	TRBV7-2	TRBJ2-7
ASSLPRPPYEQY	TRBV28	TRBJ2-7
SGGEWGTEAF	TRBV29-1	TRBJ1-1
SVYRALGGELF	TRBV29-1	TRBJ2-2
ASSLVGEHISTDTQY	TRBV11-2	TRBJ2-3
ASSWTGLSTDEQY	TRBV6-5	TRBJ2-7
ASRGTGDNQPQH	TRBV6-5	TRBJ1-5
ASSYIPGQSQETQY	TRBV6-5	TRBJ2-5
ASSLTLTEAF	TRBV7-2	TRBJ1-1